The 18 T cell receptor beta chains in this list originate from one sample, sequenced in a study of vaccination and CD4 T cells after COVID-19. These receptors' antigens are unknown. At the Johns Hopkins FTIC core, DNA taken from cultured CD4+ T cells was sequenced by way of the Oncomine TCR Beta short-read assay. TCRdb reprocessed the PCR reads with MiXCR, giving one entry per CDR3 protein. The data contain 15,000 to 20,000 distinct CDR3 sequences, 60% to 75% of them singletons. Documented treatment: approximately nine-day PBMC culture with coronavirus spike peptide pools or control peptides (ViraFEST assay). What was sequenced was CD4+ T cells from blood, cultured in vitro. The receptor source for this set is a human donor who had recovered from COVID-19.

This clonotype occurred a few times. The CDR3, as DNA: TGCAGTGCCATGACAGGGGCCAAGGGCACAGATACGCAGTATTTT. Protein product: CSAMTGAKGTDTQYF. The V gene is TRBV20-1, the J gene TRBJ2-3, with TRBD1 matching over 8 bases. Looked up from germline, CDR1 is DFQATT and CDR2 is SNEGSKA (reference sequence). CDR3 length: 15 amino acids. Losses at the gene ends were 6 bases for V and 1 base for J; bases not matched to a gene: 9.

This chain joins TRBV7-3 and TRBJ2-3; 10 bases are shared with TRBD2. The CDR3 extends over 14 amino acids. V gave up 5 bases and J gave up 5 bases; unmatched junction bases: 4. Germline V gene lookup returns CDR1 SGHTA and CDR2 FQGTGA. CDR3 protein: CASSLIAGGDTQYF. DNA of the CDR3: TGTGCCAGCAGCCTAATAGCGGGAGGAGATACGCAGTATTTT.

The chain recombines TRBV7-2 with TRBJ2-5; maybe TRBD1 (5 bases). V was shortened by 1 base and J by 1 base, with 7 bases between the two germline ends. This CDR3 is 14 amino acids long. Per the germline V gene, CDR1 is SGHTA and CDR2 is FQGNSA. CDR3 sequence (DNA): TGTGCCAGCAGCTTAGGCAGGGCCCAAGAGACCCAGTACTTC. It is translated as CASSLGRAQETQYF. The entire variable domain, with the rest obtained from reference TRBV7-2 and TRBJ2-5, is as follows: GAGVSQSPSNKVTEKGKDVELRCDPISGHTALYWYRQSLGQGLEFLIYFQGNSAPDKSGLPSDRFSAERTGGSVSTLTIQRTQQEDSAVYLCASSLGRAQETQYFGPGTRLLVL.

This clonotype has a handful of counts. J is TRBJ1-1 and V is TRBV6-1; D gene ambiguous. Germline CDR1 and CDR2: MNHNS and SASEGT. Trimming took off 5 bases at V and 7 bases at J, with 11 bases between the two ends. The CDR3 is made up of 12 amino acids. The CDR3 sequence: CASSLLWGEAFF. The DNA of the CDR3 is TGTGCCAGCAGTCTACTGTGGGGTGAAGCTTTCTTT.

The chain joins TRBV24-1 to TRBJ2-1; maybe TRBD2 (5 bases). The CDR3 has 15 residues. V was clipped by 7 bases and J by 7 bases, with 19 bases between them. Germline V gene data show CDR1 as KGHDR and CDR2 as SFDVKD. The CDR3 loop is CATRKTSPRTNEQFF. The CDR3 region has the DNA TGTGCCACCAGGAAAACTAGTCCTCGCACGAATGAGCAGTTCTTC.

J is TRBJ1-2 and V is TRBV7-2, with D maybe TRBD1 (6 bases). V dropped 5 bases and J dropped 2 bases, with 15 bases sitting between them. The CDR3 has 15 amino acids. Germline loops: CDR1 SGHTA, CDR2 FQGNSA. CDR3 residues: CASSNRQAQNYGYTF. DNA of the CDR3: TGTGCCAGCAGCAACCGACAGGCGCAAAACTATGGCTACACCTTC.

A few counts support this clonotype. V usage is TRBV20-1 and J usage is TRBJ1-6, with 12 nucleotides matching TRBD1. Per the germline V gene, CDR1 is DFQATT and CDR2 is SNEGSKA (reference sequence). J gave up 8 bases and V 3 bases, and 8 bases lay outside the gene matches. CDR3 length: 16 residues. CDR3 protein: CSASSRDRGPYSPLHF. The CDR3 DNA is TGCAGTGCTAGTAGCCGGGACAGGGGGCCTTATTCACCCCTCCACTTT.

This rearrangement joins TRBV7-2 to TRBJ1-2; unclear D gene. This CDR3 has 15 residues. V lost 2 bases, J lost 4 bases, and 14 bases lay in between. CDR1 and CDR2 (germline): SGHTA, FQGNSA. The CDR3 sequence: CASSLNRRSAYGYTF. CDR3 in DNA: TGTGCCAGCAGCTTAAATAGGCGGTCCGCCTATGGCTACACCTTC.

The chain recombines TRBV15 with TRBJ2-3, with D possibly TRBD1 on 5 matching bases. Looked up from germline, CDR1 is LNHNV and CDR2 is YYDKDF (reference sequence). Trimming cost V 0 bases and J 7 bases, with 17 bases left between them. The CDR3 has 16 amino acids. CDR3 DNA: TGTGCCACCAGCAGAGATCCAGACAGCCCTTACTATACGCAGTATTTT. It codes for CATSRDPDSPYYTQYF. The full variable domain, completed using reference TRBV15 and TRBJ2-3, is DAMVIQNPRYQVTQFGKPVTLSCSQTLNHNVMYWYQQKSSQAPKLLFHYYDKDFNNEADTPDNFQSRRPNTSFCFLDIRSPGLGDTAMYLCATSRDPDSPYYTQYFGPGTRLTVL.

The chain couples TRBV11-2 to TRBJ1-2; the match to TRBD1 covers 11 bases. With 3 bases clipped from V and 3 bases from J, the junction kept 9 bases outside the gene matches. Per the germline V gene, CDR1 is SGHAT and CDR2 is FQNNGV. The CDR3 extends over 17 amino acids. The CDR3 coding sequence is TGTGCCAGCAGCTTGGATTCCGGGACAGGGGGGGACTATGGCTACACCTTC. Protein product: CASSLDSGTGGDYGYTF.

J is TRBJ1-5 and V is TRBV19; TRBD1 matches 7 bases. With 7 bases clipped from V and 0 bases from J, the junction kept 9 bases outside the gene matches. There are 16 residues in the CDR3. Germline CDR1 and CDR2: LNHDA and SQIVND (reference sequence). In nucleotides, the CDR3 is TGTGCCAGTACCGGGACAGACACTTATAGCAATCAGCCCCAGCATTTT. Translated: CASTGTDTYSNQPQHF.

The chain recombines TRBV20-1 with TRBJ2-5; 10 bases are shared with TRBD2. The ends lost 2 bases at V and 2 bases at J; junction bases unmatched: 11. Germline assignment: CDR1 DFQATT and CDR2 SNEGSKA (reference sequence). The CDR3 runs 17 residues. The DNA for the CDR3 is TGCAGTGCTAGAAAGGGACATAGCGGGGGGAATCAAGAGACCCAGTACTTC. Its protein product is CSARKGHSGGNQETQYF.

The V gene is TRBV27, the J gene TRBJ1-4; D call uncertain. The germline V and J ends were trimmed by 0 bases and 4 bases, with 9 bases remaining between them. Germline V gives CDR1 MNHEY, CDR2 SMNVEV (reference sequence). The CDR3 is made up of 15 amino acids. CDR3 in amino acids: CASSLSWPVNEKLFF. CDR3 bases: TGTGCCAGCAGTTTATCTTGGCCAGTTAATGAAAAACTGTTTTTT.

This clonotype was seen a handful of times. The V gene is TRBV24-1, the J gene TRBJ2-5, with 7 bases lining up with TRBD1. V lost 5 bases and J lost 5; bases outside the gene matches: 13. This CDR3 is 16 amino acids long. Per the germline V gene, CDR1 is KGHDR and CDR2 is SFDVKD. CDR3 nucleotides: TGTGCCACCAGTGGTGTAAGGACAGGCGATTTGGAGACCCAGTACTTC. Its translation: CATSGVRTGDLETQYF.

The chain couples TRBV20-1 to TRBJ2-3, with 9 bases matching TRBD2. CDR1 and CDR2 from the germline V gene are DFQATT and SNEGSKA (reference sequence). V trimming: 6 bases; J trimming: 2 bases; junction bases outside the gene matches: 12. This CDR3 contains 16 residues. The CDR3 is CSAPRGAGGFTDTQYF. The CDR3, as DNA: TGCAGTGCCCCCCGGGGGGCGGGAGGGTTCACAGATACGCAGTATTTT.

The chain joins TRBV20-1 to TRBJ2-7, with 7 bases identical to TRBD2. J gave up 3 bases and V 2 bases, and 10 bases lay outside the gene matches. CDR1 and CDR2 (germline): DFQATT, SNEGSKA (reference sequence). This CDR3 is built from 15 residues. Written as DNA, the CDR3 is TGCAGTGCTAGATCGCTGGCTAGCGGAGTCTACGAGCAGTACTTC. This gives the protein CSARSLASGVYEQYF.

V usage is TRBV20-1 and J usage is TRBJ2-1, with D unresolved. With 6 bases removed from V and 6 bases from J, the gap between germline ends came to 15 bases. The CDR3 runs 13 residues. CDR1 and CDR2 from the germline V gene are DFQATT and SNEGSKA (reference sequence). This CDR3 reads CSAPSEATNEQFF. In DNA form, the CDR3 reads TGCAGTGCCCCCTCTGAGGCTACCAATGAGCAGTTCTTC.

The chain recombines TRBV27 with TRBJ2-2, with 7 positions matching TRBD1. This CDR3 has 16 amino acids. J was trimmed by 0 bases and V by 5 bases; bases with no gene match: 6. The germline CDR1 and CDR2 sequences are MNHEY and SMNVEV (reference sequence). CDR3 in amino acids: CASSPQGRANTGELFF. The CDR3 coding sequence is TGTGCCAGCAGTCCACAGGGGCGGGCGAACACCGGGGAGCTGTTTTTT.